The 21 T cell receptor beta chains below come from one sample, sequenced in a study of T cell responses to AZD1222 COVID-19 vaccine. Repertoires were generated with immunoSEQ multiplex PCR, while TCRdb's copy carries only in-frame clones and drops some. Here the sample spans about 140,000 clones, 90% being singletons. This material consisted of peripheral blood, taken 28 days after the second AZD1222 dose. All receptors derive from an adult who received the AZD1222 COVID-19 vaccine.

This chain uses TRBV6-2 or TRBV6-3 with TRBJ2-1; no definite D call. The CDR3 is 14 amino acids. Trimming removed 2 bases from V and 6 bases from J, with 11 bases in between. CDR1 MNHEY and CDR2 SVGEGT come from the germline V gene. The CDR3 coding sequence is TGTGCCAGCAGTTACGAGGACCCGTTCAATGAGCAGTTCTTC. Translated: CASSYEDPFNEQFF.

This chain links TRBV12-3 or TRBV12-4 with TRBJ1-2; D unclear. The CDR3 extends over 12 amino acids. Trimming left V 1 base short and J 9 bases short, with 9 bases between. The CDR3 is CASSLGEISYTF. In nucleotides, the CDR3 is TGTGCCAGCAGTTTAGGCGAAATAAGCTACACCTTC.

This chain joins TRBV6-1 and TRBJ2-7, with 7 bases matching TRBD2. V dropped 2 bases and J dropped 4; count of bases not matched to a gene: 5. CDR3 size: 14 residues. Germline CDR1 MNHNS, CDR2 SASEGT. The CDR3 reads CASSEQRGAYEQYF. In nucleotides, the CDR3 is TGTGCCAGCAGTGAACAGCGGGGCGCGTACGAGCAGTACTTC.

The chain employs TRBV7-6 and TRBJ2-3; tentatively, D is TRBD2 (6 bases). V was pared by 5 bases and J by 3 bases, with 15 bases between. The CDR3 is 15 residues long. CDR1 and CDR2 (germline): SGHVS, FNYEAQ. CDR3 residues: CASSQMGLRTDTQYF. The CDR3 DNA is TGTGCCAGCAGCCAGATGGGACTCAGAACAGATACGCAGTATTTT.

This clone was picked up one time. The CDR3 coding sequence is TGTGCCAGCAGTGAAAGTGGAGGGAGGGGCGATACGCAGTATTTT. Its translation: CASSESGGRGDTQYF. The chain has TRBV2 and TRBJ2-3; 7 bases agree with TRBD2. The CDR3 runs 15 residues. Germline CDR1 reads SNHLY; CDR2 reads FYNNEI. V was pared by 2 bases and J by 6 bases, with 8 bases of the junction left unmatched.

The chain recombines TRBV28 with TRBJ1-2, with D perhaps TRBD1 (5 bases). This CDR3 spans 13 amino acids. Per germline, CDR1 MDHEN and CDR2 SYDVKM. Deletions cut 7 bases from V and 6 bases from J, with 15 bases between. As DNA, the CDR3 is TGTGCCAGCATTCTAACTTGGGGGGATGGCTACACCTTC. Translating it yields CASILTWGDGYTF.

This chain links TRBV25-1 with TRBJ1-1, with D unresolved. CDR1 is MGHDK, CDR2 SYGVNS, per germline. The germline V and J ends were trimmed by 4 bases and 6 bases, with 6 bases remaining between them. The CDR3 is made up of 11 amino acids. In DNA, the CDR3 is TGTGCCAGCAGTGTCACAGCTGAAGCTTTCTTT. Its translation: CASSVTAEAFF.

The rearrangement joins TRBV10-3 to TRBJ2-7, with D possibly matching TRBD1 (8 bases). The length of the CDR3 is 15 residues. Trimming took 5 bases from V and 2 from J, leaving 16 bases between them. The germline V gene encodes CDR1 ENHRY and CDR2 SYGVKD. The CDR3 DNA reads TGTGCCATCAGTTTAGACAGGGGAGGGGCCTACGAGCAGTACTTC. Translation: CAISLDRGGAYEQYF.

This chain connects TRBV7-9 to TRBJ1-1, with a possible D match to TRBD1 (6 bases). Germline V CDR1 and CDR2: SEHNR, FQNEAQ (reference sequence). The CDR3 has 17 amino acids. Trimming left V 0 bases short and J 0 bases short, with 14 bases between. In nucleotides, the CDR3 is TGTGCCAGCAGCTTAGCGGTGGGGGCTGGGATGAACACTGAAGCTTTCTTT. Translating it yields CASSLAVGAGMNTEAFF. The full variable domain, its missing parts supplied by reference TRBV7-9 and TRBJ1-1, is DTGVSQNPRHKITKRGQNVTFRCDPISEHNRLYWYRQTLGQGPEFLTYFQNEAQLEKSRLLSDRFSAERPKGSFSTLEIQRTEQGDSAMYLCASSLAVGAGMNTEAFFGQGTRLTVV.

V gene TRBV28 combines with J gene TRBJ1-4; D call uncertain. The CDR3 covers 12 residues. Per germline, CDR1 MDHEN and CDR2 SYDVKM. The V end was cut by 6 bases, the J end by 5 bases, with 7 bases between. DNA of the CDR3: TGTGCCAGCAGGGTCCAGAATGAAAAACTGTTTTTT. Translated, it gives CASRVQNEKLFF.

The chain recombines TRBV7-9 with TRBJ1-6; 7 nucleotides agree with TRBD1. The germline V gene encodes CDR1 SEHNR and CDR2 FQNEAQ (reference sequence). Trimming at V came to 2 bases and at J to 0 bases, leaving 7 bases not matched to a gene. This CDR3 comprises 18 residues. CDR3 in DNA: TGTGCCAGCAGCTTACCCAGGGACAGAAGCTCCTATAATTCACCCCTCCACTTT. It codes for CASSLPRDRSSYNSPLHF. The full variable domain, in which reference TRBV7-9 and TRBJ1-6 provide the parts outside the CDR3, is DTGVSQNPRHKITKRGQNVTFRCDPISEHNRLYWYRQTLGQGPEFLTYFQNEAQLEKSRLLSDRFSAERPKGSFSTLEIQRTEQGDSAMYLCASSLPRDRSSYNSPLHFGNGTRLTVT.

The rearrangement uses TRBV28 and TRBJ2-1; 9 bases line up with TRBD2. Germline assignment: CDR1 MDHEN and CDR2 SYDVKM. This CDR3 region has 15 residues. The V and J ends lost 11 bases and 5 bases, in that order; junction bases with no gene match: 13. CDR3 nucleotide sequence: TGTGCCTGCTGTTTAGGGCGGGGGGGGGACAATGAGCAGTTCTTC. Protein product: CACCLGRGGDNEQFF.

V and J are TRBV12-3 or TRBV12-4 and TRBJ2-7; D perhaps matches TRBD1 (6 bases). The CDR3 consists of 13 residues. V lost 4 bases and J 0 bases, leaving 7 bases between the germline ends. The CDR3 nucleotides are TGTGCCAGCAGTTGGACAGACTCCTACGAGCAGTACTTC. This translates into CASSWTDSYEQYF.

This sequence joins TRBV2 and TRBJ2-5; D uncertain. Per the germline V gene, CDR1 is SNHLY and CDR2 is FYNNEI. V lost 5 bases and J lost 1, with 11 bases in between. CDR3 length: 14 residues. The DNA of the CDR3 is TGTGCCAGCAGTAAGGAGAAGTTCCAAGAGACCCAGTACTTC. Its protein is CASSKEKFQETQYF. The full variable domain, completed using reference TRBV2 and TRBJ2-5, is EPEVTQTPSHQVTQMGQEVILRCVPISNHLYFYWYRQILGQKVEFLVSFYNNEISEKSEIFDDQFSVERPDGSNFTLKIRSTKLEDSAMYFCASSKEKFQETQYFGPGTRLLVL.

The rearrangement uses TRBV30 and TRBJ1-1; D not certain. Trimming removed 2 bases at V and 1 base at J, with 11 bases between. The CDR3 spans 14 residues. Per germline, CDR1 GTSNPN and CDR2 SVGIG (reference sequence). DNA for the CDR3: TGTGCCTGGAGTCCAGGCCAGACGAACACTGAAGCTTTCTTT. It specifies CAWSPGQTNTEAFF. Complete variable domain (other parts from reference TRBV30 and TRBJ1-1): SQTIHQWPATLVQPVGSPLSLECTVEGTSNPNLYWYRQAAGRGLQLLFYSVGIGQISSEVPQNLSASRPQDRQFILSSKKLLLSDSGFYLCAWSPGQTNTEAFFGQGTRLTVV.

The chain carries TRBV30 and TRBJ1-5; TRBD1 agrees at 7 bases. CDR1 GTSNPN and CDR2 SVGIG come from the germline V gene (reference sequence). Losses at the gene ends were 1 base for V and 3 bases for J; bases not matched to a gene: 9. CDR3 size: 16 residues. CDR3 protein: CAWSEGGGSINQPQHF. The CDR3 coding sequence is TGTGCCTGGAGTGAAGGAGGGGGCTCGATCAATCAGCCCCAGCATTTT.

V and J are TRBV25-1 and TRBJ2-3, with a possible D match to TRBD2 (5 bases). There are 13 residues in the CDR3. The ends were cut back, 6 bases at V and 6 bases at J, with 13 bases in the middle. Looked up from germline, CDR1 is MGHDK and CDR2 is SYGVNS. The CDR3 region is CASRRTPGDTQYF. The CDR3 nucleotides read TGTGCCAGCAGACGGACTCCGGGGGATACGCAGTATTTT.

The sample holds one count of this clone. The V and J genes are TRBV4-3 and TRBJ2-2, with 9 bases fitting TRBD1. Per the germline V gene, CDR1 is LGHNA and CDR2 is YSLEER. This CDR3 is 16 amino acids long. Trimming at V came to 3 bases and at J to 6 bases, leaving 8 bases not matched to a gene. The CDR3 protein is CASSHGDRDASGELFF. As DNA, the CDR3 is TGCGCCAGCAGCCACGGGGACAGGGATGCGTCCGGGGAGCTGTTTTTT.

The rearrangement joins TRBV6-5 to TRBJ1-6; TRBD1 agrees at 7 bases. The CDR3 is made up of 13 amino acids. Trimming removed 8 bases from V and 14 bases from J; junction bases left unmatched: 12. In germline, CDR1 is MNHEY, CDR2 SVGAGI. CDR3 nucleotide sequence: TGTGCCAGCGGAGACAGGGTTAATTCGGCCCTCCACTTT. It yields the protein CASGDRVNSALHF.

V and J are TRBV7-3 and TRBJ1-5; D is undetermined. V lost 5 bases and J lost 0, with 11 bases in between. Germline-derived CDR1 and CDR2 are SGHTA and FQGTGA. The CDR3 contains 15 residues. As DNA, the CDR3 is TGTGCCAGCAGCCATAGGGAGTATAGCAATCAGCCCCAGCATTTT. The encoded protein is CASSHREYSNQPQHF.

CDR3 DNA: TGTGCCAGCGGGGGTCAGGGGTCATATAATTCACCCCTCCACTTT. It specifies CASGGQGSYNSPLHF. This sequence joins TRBV25-1 and TRBJ1-6; weak D call: TRBD1 (6 bases). The CDR3 runs 15 residues. The V gene's germline CDR1 is MGHDK and CDR2 SYGVNS. V lost 8 bases to trimming and J lost 4 bases, with 15 bases between them.